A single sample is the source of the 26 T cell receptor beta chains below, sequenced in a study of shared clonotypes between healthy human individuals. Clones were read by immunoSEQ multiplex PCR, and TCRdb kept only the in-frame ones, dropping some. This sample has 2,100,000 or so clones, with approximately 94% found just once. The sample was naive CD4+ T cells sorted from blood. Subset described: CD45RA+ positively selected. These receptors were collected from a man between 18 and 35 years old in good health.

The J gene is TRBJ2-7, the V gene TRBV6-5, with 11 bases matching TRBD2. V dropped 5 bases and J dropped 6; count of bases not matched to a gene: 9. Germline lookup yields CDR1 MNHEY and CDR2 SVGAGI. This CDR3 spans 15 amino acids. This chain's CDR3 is CASSPLGLADGEQYF. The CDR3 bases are TGTGCCAGCAGTCCCCTGGGACTAGCGGATGGCGAGCAGTACTTC.

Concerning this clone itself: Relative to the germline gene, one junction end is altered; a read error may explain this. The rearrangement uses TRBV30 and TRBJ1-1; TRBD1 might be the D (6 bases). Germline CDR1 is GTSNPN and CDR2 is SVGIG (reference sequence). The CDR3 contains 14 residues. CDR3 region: CAWSSGQRNSEAFF. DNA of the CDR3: TGTGCCTGGAGTTCTGGACAGAGGAACTCTGAAGCTTTCTTT.

This CDR3 reads CAAGAQETQYF. The CDR3 DNA sequence: TGTGCCGCTGGAGCCCAAGAGACCCAGTACTTC. The J gene is TRBJ2-5, the V gene TRBV30; D is unclear. Germline V gene data show CDR1 as GTSNPN and CDR2 as SVGIG (reference sequence). The CDR3 is 11 amino acids. Trimming cost V 8 bases and J 1 base, with 8 bases left between them.

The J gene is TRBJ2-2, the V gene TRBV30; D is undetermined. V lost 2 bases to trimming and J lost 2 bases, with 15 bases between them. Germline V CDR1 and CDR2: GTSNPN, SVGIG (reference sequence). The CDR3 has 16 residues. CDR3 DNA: TGTGCCTGGAGTCGTATCAAACGCGGCAACACCGGGGAGCTGTTTTTT. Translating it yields CAWSRIKRGNTGELFF.

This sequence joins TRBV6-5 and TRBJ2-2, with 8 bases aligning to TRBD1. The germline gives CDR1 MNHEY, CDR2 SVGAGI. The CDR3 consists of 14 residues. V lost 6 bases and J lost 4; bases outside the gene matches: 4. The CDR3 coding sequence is TGTGCCAGCAGACCACAGGGGGGCACCGGGGAGCTGTTTTTT. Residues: CASRPQGGTGELFF.

DNA for the CDR3: TGTGCCTGGAGTGTATCCGGGACCACACCCCTCCACTTT. Its translation is CAWSVSGTTPLHF. This chain joins TRBV30 and TRBJ1-6; tentatively, D is TRBD1 (5 bases). The CDR3 has 13 amino acids. Trimming removed 0 bases from V and 11 bases from J, with 11 bases in between. Germline values: CDR1 GTSNPN, CDR2 SVGIG (reference sequence).

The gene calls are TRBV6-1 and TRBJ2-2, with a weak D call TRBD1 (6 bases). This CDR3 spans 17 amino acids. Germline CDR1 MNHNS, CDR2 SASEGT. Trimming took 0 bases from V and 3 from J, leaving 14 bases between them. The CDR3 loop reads CASSEAPRGLYTGELFF. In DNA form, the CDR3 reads TGTGCCAGCAGTGAAGCGCCCAGGGGCCTATACACCGGGGAGCTGTTTTTT.

DNA of the CDR3: TGTGCCAGCAGCTTTATAGGAACGGGACAAGAGACCCAGTACTTC. The encoded protein is CASSFIGTGQETQYF. The genes are TRBV7-9 and TRBJ2-5; D possibly corresponds to TRBD2 (5 bases). Trimming left V 3 bases short and J 2 bases short, with 13 bases between. The germline CDR1 and CDR2 sequences are SEHNR and FQNEAQ (reference sequence). This CDR3 is 15 amino acids long.

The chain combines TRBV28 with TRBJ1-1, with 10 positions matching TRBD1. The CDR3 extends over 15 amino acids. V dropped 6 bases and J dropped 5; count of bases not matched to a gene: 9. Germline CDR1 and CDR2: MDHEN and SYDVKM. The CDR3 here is CASRSYGQGVTEAFF. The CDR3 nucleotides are TGTGCCAGCAGAAGTTACGGACAGGGGGTAACTGAAGCTTTCTTT. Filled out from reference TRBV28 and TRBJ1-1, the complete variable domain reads DVKVTQSSRYLVKRTGEKVFLECVQDMDHENMFWYRQDPGLGLRLIYFSYDVKMKEKGDIPEGYSVSREKKERFSLILESASTNQTSMYLCASRSYGQGVTEAFFGQGTRLTVV.

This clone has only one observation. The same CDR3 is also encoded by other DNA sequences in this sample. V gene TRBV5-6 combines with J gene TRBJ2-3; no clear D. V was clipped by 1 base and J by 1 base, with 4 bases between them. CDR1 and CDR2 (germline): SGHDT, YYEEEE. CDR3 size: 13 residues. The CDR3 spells CASSLSGTDTQYF. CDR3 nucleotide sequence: TGTGCCAGCAGCTTGAGCGGCACAGATACGCAGTATTTT.

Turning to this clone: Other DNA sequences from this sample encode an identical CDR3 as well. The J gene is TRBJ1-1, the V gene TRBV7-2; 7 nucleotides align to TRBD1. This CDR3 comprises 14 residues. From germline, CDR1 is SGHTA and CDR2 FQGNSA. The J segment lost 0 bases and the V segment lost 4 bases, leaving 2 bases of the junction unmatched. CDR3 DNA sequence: TGTGCCAGCAGCTCGACAGGGCTGAACACTGAAGCTTTCTTT. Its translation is CASSSTGLNTEAFF.

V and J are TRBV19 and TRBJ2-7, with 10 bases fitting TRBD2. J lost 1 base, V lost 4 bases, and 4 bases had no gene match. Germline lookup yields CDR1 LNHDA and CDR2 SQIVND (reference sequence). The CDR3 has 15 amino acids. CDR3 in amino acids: CASSTRTSGSYEQYF. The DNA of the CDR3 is TGTGCCAGTAGTACTCGGACTAGCGGTTCCTACGAGCAGTACTTC.

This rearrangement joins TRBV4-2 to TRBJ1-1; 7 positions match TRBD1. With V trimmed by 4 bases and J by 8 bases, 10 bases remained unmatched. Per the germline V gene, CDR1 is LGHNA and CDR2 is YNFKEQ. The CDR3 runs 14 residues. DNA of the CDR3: TGTGCCAGCAGCCCAGTACAGGGGCCCCGCGAAGCTTTCTTT. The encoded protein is CASSPVQGPREAFF.

The CDR3 nucleotides are TGTGCCAGCAGCCCTGACGGGGACATGAACACTGAAGCTTTCTTT. It encodes CASSPDGDMNTEAFF. V gene TRBV11-3 combines with J gene TRBJ1-1; possible D gene TRBD1, 6 bases. V dropped 5 bases and J dropped 0 bases, with 13 bases sitting between them. This CDR3 contains 15 residues. Per germline, CDR1 SGHNT and CDR2 YENEEA.

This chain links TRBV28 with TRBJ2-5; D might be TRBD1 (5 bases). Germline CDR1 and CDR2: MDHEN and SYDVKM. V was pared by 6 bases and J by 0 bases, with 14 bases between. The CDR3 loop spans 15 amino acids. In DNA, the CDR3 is TGTGCCAGCAGCTCCCCTCTGACAGACCAAGAGACCCAGTACTTC. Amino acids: CASSSPLTDQETQYF.

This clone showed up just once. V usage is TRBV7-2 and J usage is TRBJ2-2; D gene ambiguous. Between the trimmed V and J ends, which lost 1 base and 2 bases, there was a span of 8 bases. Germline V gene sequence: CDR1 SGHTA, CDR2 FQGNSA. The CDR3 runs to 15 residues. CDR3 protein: CASSLVAINTGELFF. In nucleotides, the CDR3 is TGTGCCAGCAGCTTAGTAGCCATTAACACCGGGGAGCTGTTTTTT.

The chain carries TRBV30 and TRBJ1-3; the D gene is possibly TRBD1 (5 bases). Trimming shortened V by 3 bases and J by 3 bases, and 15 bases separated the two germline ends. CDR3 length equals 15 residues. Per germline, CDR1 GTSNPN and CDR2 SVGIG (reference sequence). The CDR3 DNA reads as TGTGCCTGGAGCCTTACAGGAAACTTTGGAAACACCATATATTTT. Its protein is CAWSLTGNFGNTIYF. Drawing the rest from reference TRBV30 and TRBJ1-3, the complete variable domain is SQTIHQWPATLVQPVGSPLSLECTVEGTSNPNLYWYRQAAGRGLQLLFYSVGIGQISSEVPQNLSASRPQDRQFILSSKKLLLSDSGFYLCAWSLTGNFGNTIYFGEGSWLTVV.

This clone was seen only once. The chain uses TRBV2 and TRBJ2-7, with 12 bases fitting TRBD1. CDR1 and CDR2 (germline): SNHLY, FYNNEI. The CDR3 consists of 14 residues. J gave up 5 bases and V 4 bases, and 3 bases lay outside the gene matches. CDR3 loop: CASSAGQGANEQYF. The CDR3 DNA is TGTGCCAGCAGTGCGGGACAGGGGGCTAACGAGCAGTACTTC.

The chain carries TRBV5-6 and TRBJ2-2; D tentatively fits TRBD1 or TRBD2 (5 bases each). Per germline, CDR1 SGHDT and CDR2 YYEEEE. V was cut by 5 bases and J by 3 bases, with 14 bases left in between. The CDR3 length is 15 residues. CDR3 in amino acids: CASSVAGTYTGELFF. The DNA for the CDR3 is TGTGCCAGCAGTGTTGCCGGGACCTACACCGGGGAGCTGTTTTTT.

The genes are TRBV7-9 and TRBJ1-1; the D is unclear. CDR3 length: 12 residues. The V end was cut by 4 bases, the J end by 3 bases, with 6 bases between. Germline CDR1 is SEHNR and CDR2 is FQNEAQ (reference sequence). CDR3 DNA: TGTGCCAGCAGCTCAGGCTACACTGAAGCTTTCTTT. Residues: CASSSGYTEAFF.

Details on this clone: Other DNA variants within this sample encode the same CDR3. The CDR3 region is CSARATDTQYF. The DNA for the CDR3 is TGCAGTGCTAGGGCAACAGATACGCAGTATTTT. This chain connects TRBV20-1 to TRBJ2-3, with no clear D. This CDR3 is built from 11 residues. Trimming pared 3 bases from V and 3 bases from J, leaving 4 bases between. Germline V lookup: CDR1 DFQATT, CDR2 SNEGSKA (reference sequence).

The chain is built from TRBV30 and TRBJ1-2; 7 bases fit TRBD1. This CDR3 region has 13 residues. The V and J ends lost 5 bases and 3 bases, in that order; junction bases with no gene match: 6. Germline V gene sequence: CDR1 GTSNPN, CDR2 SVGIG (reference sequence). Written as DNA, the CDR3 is TGTGCCTGGGGTGACAGGGAGGACTATGGCTACACCTTC. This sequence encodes CAWGDREDYGYTF.

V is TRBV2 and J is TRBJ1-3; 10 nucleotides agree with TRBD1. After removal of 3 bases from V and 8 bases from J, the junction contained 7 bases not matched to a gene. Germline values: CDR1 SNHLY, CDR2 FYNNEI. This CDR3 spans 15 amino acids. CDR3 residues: CASSETGGEWDTIYF. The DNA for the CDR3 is TGTGCCAGCAGTGAGACAGGGGGCGAATGGGACACCATATATTTT.

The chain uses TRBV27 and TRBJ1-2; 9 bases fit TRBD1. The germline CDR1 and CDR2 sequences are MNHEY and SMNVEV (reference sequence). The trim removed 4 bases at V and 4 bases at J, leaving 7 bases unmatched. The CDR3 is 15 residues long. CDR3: CASSSPGTGSYGYTF. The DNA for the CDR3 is TGTGCCAGCAGTTCCCCAGGGACAGGGAGCTATGGCTACACCTTC.

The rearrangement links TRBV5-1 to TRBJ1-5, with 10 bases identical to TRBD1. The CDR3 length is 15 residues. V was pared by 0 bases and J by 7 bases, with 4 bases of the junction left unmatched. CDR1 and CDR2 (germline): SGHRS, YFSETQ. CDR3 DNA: TGCGCCAGCAGCTTGGATACGACAGGGGGCCAGCCCCAGCATTTT. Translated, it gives CASSLDTTGGQPQHF.

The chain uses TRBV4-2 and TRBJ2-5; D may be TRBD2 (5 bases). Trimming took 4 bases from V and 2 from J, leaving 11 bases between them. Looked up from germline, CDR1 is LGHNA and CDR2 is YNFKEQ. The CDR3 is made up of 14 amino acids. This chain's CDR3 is CASSRGIWQETQYF. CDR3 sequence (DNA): TGTGCCAGCAGCCGAGGGATCTGGCAAGAGACCCAGTACTTC.